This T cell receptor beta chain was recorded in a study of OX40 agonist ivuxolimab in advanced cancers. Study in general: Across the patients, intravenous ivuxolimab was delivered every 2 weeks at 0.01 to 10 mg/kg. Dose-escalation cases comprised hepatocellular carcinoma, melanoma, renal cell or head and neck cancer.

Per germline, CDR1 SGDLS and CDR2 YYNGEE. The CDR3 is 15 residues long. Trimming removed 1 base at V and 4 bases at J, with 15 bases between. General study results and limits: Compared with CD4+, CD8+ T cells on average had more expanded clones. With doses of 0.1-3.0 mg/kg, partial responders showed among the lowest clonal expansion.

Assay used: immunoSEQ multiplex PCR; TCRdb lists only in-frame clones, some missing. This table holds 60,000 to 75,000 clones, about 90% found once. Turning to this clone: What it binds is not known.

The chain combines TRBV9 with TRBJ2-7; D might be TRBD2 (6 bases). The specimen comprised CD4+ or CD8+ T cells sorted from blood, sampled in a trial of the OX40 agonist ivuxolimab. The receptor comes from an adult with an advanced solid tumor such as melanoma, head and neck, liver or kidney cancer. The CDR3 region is CASSVNLGLLYEQYF. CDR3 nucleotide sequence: TGTGCCAGCAGCGTAAATCTGGGACTCCTATACGAGCAGTACTTC.